This passage covers 27 T cell receptor beta chains from one sample sequenced in a study of shared clonotypes between healthy human individuals. Profiled with immunoSEQ multiplex PCR; TCRdb holds only in-frame clones, not every one. The table shows roughly 2 million clones, with approximately 96% occurring only once. The specimen was naive CD4+ T cells sorted from blood. Indicated subset: CD45RA+ positively selected. All receptors derive from a young man in good health.

This clone has a single count. This rearrangement joins TRBV6-5 to TRBJ1-3; 8 positions match TRBD1. CDR3 length equals 12 residues. With 9 bases clipped from V and 7 bases from J, the junction kept 5 bases outside the gene matches. The germline V gene has CDR1 MNHEY and CDR2 SVGAGI. The CDR3 DNA reads TGTGCCAGTGGACAGGGAGACAACACCATATATTTT. Its translation: CASGQGDNTIYF.

This chain joins TRBV6-5 and TRBJ2-7, with TRBD1 matching 10 bases. V lost 0 bases, J lost 3 bases, and 2 bases stayed unmatched. The CDR3 length is 15 residues. Germline V lookup: CDR1 MNHEY, CDR2 SVGAGI. CDR3 coding DNA: TGTGCCAGCAGTTACTCGGGACAGGGGTACTACGAGCAGTACTTC. Its protein is CASSYSGQGYYEQYF.

This chain links TRBV7-9 with TRBJ1-6, with D maybe TRBD1 (6 bases). The CDR3 contains 12 residues. CDR1 and CDR2 from the germline V gene are SEHNR and FQNEAQ (reference sequence). Trimming cost V 1 base and J 13 bases, with 8 bases left between them. The CDR3 loop reads CASSLGRGPLHF. CDR3 coding DNA: TGTGCCAGCAGCTTAGGCAGGGGTCCCCTCCACTTT.

This chain links TRBV9 with TRBJ2-7; D unresolved. Germline V gene lookup returns CDR1 SGDLS and CDR2 YYNGEE. V shed 4 bases and J shed 7 bases, with 12 bases lying between them. The CDR3 is 12 residues long. CDR3 in amino acids: CASSTPSREQYF. The CDR3 bases are TGTGCCAGCAGCACCCCATCGCGAGAGCAGTACTTC.

The chain is built from TRBV11-2 and TRBJ2-7, with 10 bases fitting TRBD2. This CDR3 spans 15 amino acids. Losses at the gene ends were 2 bases for V and 2 bases for J; bases not matched to a gene: 3. Germline assignment: CDR1 SGHAT and CDR2 FQNNGV. The CDR3, as DNA: TGTGCCAGCAGCTTACAGAGCGGGGGGGCCTACGAGCAGTACTTC. This encodes CASSLQSGGAYEQYF.

V gene TRBV29-1 combines with J gene TRBJ1-5, with 12 bases fitting TRBD1. CDR1 SQVTM and CDR2 ANQGSEA come from the germline V gene. Trimming cost V 3 bases and J 2 bases; bases outside gene matches: 8. CDR3 length: 17 amino acids. The CDR3 DNA sequence: TGCAGCGTTGAGGTTGGGGACAGGGGGCTTTGCAATCAGCCCCAGCATTTT. This encodes CSVEVGDRGLCNQPQHF.

As regards this clone: Other DNA sequences within the sample encode an identical CDR3. The genes are TRBV5-1 and TRBJ2-5; the D is unclear. The V and J ends lost 3 bases and 3 bases respectively, with 6 bases between them. Germline values: CDR1 SGHRS, CDR2 YFSETQ. CDR3 size: 12 residues. CDR3 in amino acids: CASSSSEETQYF. The CDR3 DNA sequence: TGCGCCAGCAGCTCCAGCGAAGAGACCCAGTACTTC.

This sequence joins TRBV7-2 and TRBJ2-7; D remains unclear. Germline lookup yields CDR1 SGHTA and CDR2 FQGNSA. The CDR3 sequence is 13 residues long. Trimming left V 5 bases short and J 2 bases short, with 10 bases between. The CDR3 bases are TGTGCCAGCAGCCCCCGAGTCGCCTACGAGCAGTACTTC. Encoded protein: CASSPRVAYEQYF.

CDR3 DNA: TGCGCCAGCAGCCAAGATAGGTCGGGACGTCGAACCTACAATGAGCAGTTCTTC. It specifies CASSQDRSGRRTYNEQFF. The chain is built from TRBV4-1 and TRBJ2-1; D possibly uses TRBD1 or TRBD2 (5 bases each). V gave up 0 bases and J gave up 2 bases, with 17 bases separating them. CDR3 length equals 18 residues. Per the germline V gene, CDR1 is MGHRA and CDR2 is YSYEKL.

This clone showed up just once. J is TRBJ2-7 and V is TRBV2, with D unclear. V lost 8 bases and J lost 7, with 12 bases in between. Germline loops: CDR1 SNHLY, CDR2 FYNNEI. This CDR3 contains 11 residues. CDR3 nucleotide sequence: TGTGCCAGCCGCCGGTTTTCGGAGCAGTACTTC. Protein sequence: CASRRFSEQYF. Full variable domain (outside the CDR3, taken from reference TRBV2 and TRBJ2-7): EPEVTQTPSHQVTQMGQEVILRCVPISNHLYFYWYRQILGQKVEFLVSFYNNEISEKSEIFDDQFSVERPDGSNFTLKIRSTKLEDSAMYFCASRRFSEQYFGPGTRLTVT.

The chain combines TRBV4-3 with TRBJ2-1; 11 nucleotides line up with TRBD1. Germline V gene lookup returns CDR1 LGHNA and CDR2 YSLEER. There are 16 residues in the CDR3. With V trimmed by 3 bases and J by 4 bases, 5 bases remained unmatched. The CDR3 region has the DNA TGCGCCAGCAGCCAGGGAGGACAGGGGGCATACAATGAGCAGTTCTTC. Translated, it gives CASSQGGQGAYNEQFF.

The chain recombines TRBV5-1 with TRBJ1-2, with D tentatively TRBD1 (5 bases). Germline V gene sequence: CDR1 SGHRS, CDR2 YFSETQ. This CDR3 spans 17 amino acids. V shed 4 bases and J shed 4 bases, with 23 bases lying between them. CDR3 DNA sequence: TGCGCCAGCAGCCCGGGGCCGGAGGCAGGTGGGACCTATGGCTACACCTTC. Translated: CASSPGPEAGGTYGYTF.

Notes on this clone: This sample includes further DNA sequences coding for the same CDR3. The CDR3 loop is CASSIGSTGELFF. In DNA, the CDR3 is TGTGCCAGTAGTATAGGTAGCACCGGGGAGCTGTTTTTT. V gene TRBV19 combines with J gene TRBJ2-2; D not resolved. With 1 base removed from V and 4 bases from J, the gap between germline ends came to 4 bases. Per the germline V gene, CDR1 is LNHDA and CDR2 is SQIVND (reference sequence). This CDR3 has 13 amino acids.

The chain uses TRBV7-9 and TRBJ1-6; D is possibly TRBD1 (6 bases). Trimming cost V 5 bases and J 11 bases, with 10 bases left between them. Looked up from germline, CDR1 is SEHNR and CDR2 is FQNEAQ (reference sequence). CDR3 length: 12 amino acids. CDR3 coding DNA: TGTGCCAGCAGCCCACAGGGAACACCCCTCCACTTT. Protein: CASSPQGTPLHF.

This chain joins TRBV7-2 and TRBJ2-3; the match to TRBD2 covers 12 bases. J was trimmed by 6 bases and V by 2 bases; bases with no gene match: 12. The CDR3 is 18 amino acids. Germline CDR1 reads SGHTA; CDR2 reads FQGNSA. The CDR3 protein is CASSLYVPRTSGADTQYF. The CDR3 DNA follows: TGTGCCAGCAGCTTATATGTCCCTAGGACTAGCGGGGCGGATACGCAGTATTTT.

This chain connects TRBV7-2 to TRBJ2-1; possible D gene TRBD2, 5 bases. The CDR3 covers 15 residues. V was clipped by 0 bases and J by 4 bases, with 10 bases between them. Germline V gene data show CDR1 as SGHTA and CDR2 as FQGNSA. The CDR3: CASSLAAAIYNEQFF. In DNA, the CDR3 is TGTGCCAGCAGCTTAGCAGCGGCCATTTACAATGAGCAGTTCTTC.

V usage is TRBV5-8 and J usage is TRBJ2-1, with TRBD2 matching over 7 bases. Germline lookup yields CDR1 SGHTS and CDR2 YDEGEE. Unmatched junction bases numbered 6, after V lost 1 base and J lost 2 bases. The CDR3 extends over 16 amino acids. CDR3 sequence reads: CASSLRGLLAYNEQFF. The CDR3 bases are TGTGCCAGCAGCTTGAGGGGACTACTCGCCTACAATGAGCAGTTCTTC.

The CDR3 reads CASSSMGNTIYF. The CDR3 nucleotides are TGTGCCAGCAGTTCAATGGGAAACACCATATATTTT. The V call is TRBV28, the J call TRBJ1-3; no clear D. The CDR3 runs 12 residues. Germline CDR1 MDHEN, CDR2 SYDVKM. V lost 4 bases, J lost 4 bases, and 5 bases lay in between.

The V gene is TRBV28, the J gene TRBJ1-4; 10 bases agree with TRBD1. This CDR3 comprises 15 residues. V lost 7 bases and J lost 5; bases outside the gene matches: 7. The germline V gene has CDR1 MDHEN and CDR2 SYDVKM. The CDR3 bases are TGTGCCAGCATCCCGAGGACAGGGGGGAATGAAAAACTGTTTTTT. It yields the protein CASIPRTGGNEKLFF.

The chain employs TRBV30 and TRBJ2-5; TRBD2 matches 13 bases. CDR1 and CDR2 (germline): GTSNPN, SVGIG (reference sequence). CDR3 length: 17 amino acids. Trimming took 0 bases from V and 5 from J; bases not matched to a gene: 9. The CDR3 sequence: CAWSVTRTSGSHETQYF. The DNA of the CDR3 is TGTGCCTGGAGTGTTACCCGGACTAGCGGGAGTCACGAGACCCAGTACTTC.

In this sample, this clone turned up once. The chain joins TRBV6-5 to TRBJ2-3, with TRBD1 matching over 11 bases. This CDR3 has 14 amino acids. V shed 0 bases and J 13 bases; nucleotides not matched to a gene: 6. The germline gives CDR1 MNHEY, CDR2 SVGAGI. The CDR3: CASSYSIPGQGEYF. The CDR3 nucleotides are TGTGCCAGCAGTTACTCGATTCCGGGACAGGGGGAGTATTTT.

J is TRBJ2-2 and V is TRBV30, with 7 bases matching TRBD2. CDR3 size: 15 residues. Germline assignment: CDR1 GTSNPN and CDR2 SVGIG (reference sequence). The V and J ends lost 8 bases and 6 bases, in that order; junction bases with no gene match: 15. The CDR3 here is CAVSGGGTLAGELFF. The DNA for the CDR3 is TGTGCCGTCTCGGGCGGGGGTACGCTGGCCGGGGAGCTGTTTTTT.

Only a few counts were recorded for this clone. The chain joins TRBV5-4 to TRBJ1-4, with 7 bases fitting TRBD1. The germline CDR1 and CDR2 sequences are SGHNT and YYREEE (reference sequence). CDR3 length: 12 amino acids. Germline trimming cut 0 bases from V and 10 bases from J; bases unmatched to any gene: 0. The CDR3 nucleotides read TGTGCCAGCAGCTTGGGACAGGGAAAACTGTTTTTT. Translated: CASSLGQGKLFF.

This chain connects TRBV9 to TRBJ1-1; 8 bases are a match to TRBD1. V was pared by 4 bases and J by 6 bases, with 8 bases of the junction left unmatched. This CDR3 is 14 amino acids long. Germline V gene lookup returns CDR1 SGDLS and CDR2 YYNGEE. CDR3 amino acids: CASSPGQGRPEAFF. As DNA, the CDR3 is TGTGCCAGCAGCCCAGGACAGGGAAGGCCTGAAGCTTTCTTT.

V is TRBV18 and J is TRBJ2-6; D is unclear. The CDR3 runs to 18 residues. The V gene's germline CDR1 is KGHSH and CDR2 LQKENI. The germline V and J ends were trimmed by 1 base and 4 bases, with 17 bases remaining between them. Here the CDR3 reads CASSPLQTSVIGANVLTF. The CDR3 region has the DNA TGTGCCAGCTCACCACTCCAAACGTCGGTTATAGGGGCCAACGTCCTGACTTTC.

The J gene is TRBJ1-1, the V gene TRBV5-6; D is unclear. CDR3 size: 15 residues. Trimming left V 0 bases short and J 5 bases short, with 14 bases between. CDR1 is SGHDT, CDR2 YYEEEE, per germline. This chain's CDR3 is CASSLDRVRMTEAFF. The CDR3 nucleotides are TGTGCCAGCAGCTTGGACCGCGTCAGGATGACTGAAGCTTTCTTT. The full variable domain, rest sourced from reference TRBV5-6 and TRBJ1-1, is DAGVTQSPTHLIKTRGQQVTLRCSPKSGHDTVSWYQQALGQGPQFIFQYYEEEERQRGNFPDRFSGHQFPNYSSELNVNALLLGDSALYLCASSLDRVRMTEAFFGQGTRLTVV.

The V call is TRBV5-1, the J call TRBJ2-7; D not resolved. The CDR3 extends over 14 amino acids. Germline values: CDR1 SGHRS, CDR2 YFSETQ. V was shortened by 7 bases and J by 5 bases, with 19 bases between the two germline ends. The chain's CDR3 is CASQSNSAGHEQYF. CDR3 nucleotide sequence: TGCGCCAGCCAGTCTAATTCCGCCGGGCACGAGCAGTACTTC.